One and the same sample provided the 8 T cell receptor beta chains below, sequenced in a study of blood T cell repertoires in COVID-19. Assay: immunoSEQ multiplex PCR; the TCRdb copy retains only in-frame clones and omits some. The sample includes around 50,000 clones, approximately 90% seen only once; the top ten take roughly 1.4%. Sequencing used peripheral blood. These receptors originate from a man in his 60s with acute or convalescent COVID-19.

The CDR3 here is CATSPPLRQGFGELFF. The CDR3 DNA follows: TGTGCCACCAGCCCTCCTTTAAGACAGGGGTTCGGGGAGCTGTTTTTT. V and J are TRBV15 and TRBJ2-2; 8 nucleotides agree with TRBD1. Germline CDR1 is LNHNV and CDR2 is YYDKDF (reference sequence). The CDR3 totals 16 residues. Trimming at V came to 5 bases and at J to 7 bases, leaving 12 bases not matched to a gene.

The V and J genes are TRBV9 and TRBJ2-5; D is possibly TRBD2 (6 bases). The CDR3 is 15 residues long. The V and J ends lost 0 bases and 5 bases respectively, with 14 bases between them. The V gene's germline CDR1 is SGDLS and CDR2 YYNGEE. The CDR3 spells CASSVDSGVLETQYF. The DNA for the CDR3 is TGTGCCAGCAGCGTAGATTCGGGAGTATTGGAGACCCAGTACTTC. Full variable domain (outside the CDR3, taken from reference TRBV9 and TRBJ2-5): DSGVTQTPKHLITATGQRVTLRCSPRSGDLSVYWYQQSLDQGLQFLIQYYNGEERAKGNILERFSAQQFPDLHSELNLSSLELGDSALYFCASSVDSGVLETQYFGPGTRLLVL.

The rearrangement joins TRBV7-9 to TRBJ1-2, with 11 bases that match TRBD1. Germline values: CDR1 SEHNR, CDR2 FQNEAQ (reference sequence). The length of the CDR3 is 16 residues. J lost 1 base, V lost 0 bases, and 1 base had no gene match. CDR3 sequence reads: CASSLAGQGDNYGYTF. DNA of the CDR3: TGTGCCAGCAGCTTAGCGGGACAGGGGGATAACTATGGCTACACCTTC.

This chain links TRBV24-1 with TRBJ2-7; 11 nucleotides line up with TRBD1. Per the germline V gene, CDR1 is KGHDR and CDR2 is SFDVKD. The CDR3 loop spans 14 amino acids. V gave up 9 bases and J gave up 2 bases; unmatched junction bases: 5. The DNA for the CDR3 is TGTGCCACCTCCGGGACAGGGGGAACCTACGAGCAGTACTTC. It translates to CATSGTGGTYEQYF.

The rearrangement uses TRBV9 and TRBJ1-4; 7 bases match TRBD1. Germline loops: CDR1 SGDLS, CDR2 YYNGEE. With 2 bases clipped from V and 4 bases from J, the junction kept 5 bases outside the gene matches. CDR3 size: 15 residues. The CDR3 spells CASSVTGTDNEKLFF. The CDR3 DNA reads TGTGCCAGCAGCGTCACTGGGACAGATAATGAAAAACTGTTTTTT.

The chain recombines TRBV4-3 with TRBJ2-3; TRBD2 agrees at 11 bases. CDR3 size: 17 residues. The V segment lost 4 bases and the J segment 6 bases; nucleotides outside the gene matches: 12. CDR1 is LGHNA, CDR2 YSLEER, per germline. CDR3 sequence reads: CASSLGTGLADTDTQYF. The CDR3 DNA reads TGCGCCAGCAGCCTTGGTACGGGACTAGCGGATACGGATACGCAGTATTTT.

This clone has just a few counts. The chain recombines TRBV5-5 with TRBJ2-7; D possibly corresponds to TRBD2 (5 bases). The CDR3 is 16 amino acids. Germline CDR1 reads SGHKS; CDR2 reads YYEKEE (reference sequence). V was cut by 4 bases and J by 0 bases, with 17 bases left in between. DNA of the CDR3: TGTGCCAGCAGCCAAATGGACTTCCAGAGCTCCTACGAGCAGTACTTC. Translating it yields CASSQMDFQSSYEQYF.

The gene calls are TRBV5-4 and TRBJ1-6, with TRBD1 identical over 10 bases. Germline CDR1 and CDR2: SGHNT and YYREEE (reference sequence). The CDR3 extends over 16 amino acids. Unmatched junction bases numbered 6, after V lost 0 bases and J lost 9 bases. The CDR3 here is CASSLARGTGVSPLHF. The DNA for the CDR3 is TGTGCCAGCAGCTTGGCCCGGGGGACAGGGGTTTCACCCCTCCACTTT. Full variable domain (remainder filled in from reference TRBV5-4 and TRBJ1-6): ETGVTQSPTHLIKTRGQQVTLRCSSQSGHNTVSWYQQALGQGPQFIFQYYREEENGRGNFPPRFSGLQFPNYSSELNVNALELDDSALYLCASSLARGTGVSPLHFGNGTRLTVT.